The T cell receptor beta chain under discussion was sequenced for a study of T cell responses to AZD1222 COVID-19 vaccine. This clone was seen only once. V shed 8 bases and J 6 bases; nucleotides not matched to a gene: 5. Looked up from germline, CDR1 is MDHEN and CDR2 is SYDVKM. The length of the CDR3 is 14 residues. Some clones are missing from TCRdb's copy, which holds only in-frame ones; the method was immunoSEQ multiplex PCR. The table has roughly 140,000 clones, 90% to 95% seen once. This sequence originates from an adult in good health. The source was peripheral blood, collected on day 0 of AZD1222 vaccination. The gene calls are TRBV28 and TRBJ2-1; 12 nucleotides match TRBD2. CDR3 nucleotide sequence: TGTGCCAGCGGACTAGCGGGAATTCGCAATGAGCAGTTCTTC. As protein: CASGLAGIRNEQFF.